This TCR beta chain originates from a study of breast tumors, draining lymph nodes, adjacent tissues. The lymph nodes were axillary draining lymph nodes from breast cancer patients. The table lists this clonotype with a few counts. The germline V gene has CDR1 ENHRY and CDR2 SYGVKD. The CDR3 covers 23 residues. Trimming removed 4 bases from V and 0 bases from J, with 35 bases in between. A single record per CDR3 protein comes from TCRdb applying MiXCR to the multiplex PCR reads. The sample carries 170,000 or so distinct CDR3 sequences, around a third recorded once. The chain uses TRBV10-3 and TRBJ2-3, with D perhaps matching TRBD1 (5 bases). The clonotype originates from a female donor with breast cancer. Some clones in this sample may be carry-over from other donors' samples. The sample was axillary lymph node tissue. CDR3 sequence: CAISVSPHSPTVDSSASTDTQYF. CDR3 sequence (DNA): TGTGCCATCAGTGTTTCGCCTCATTCACCGACAGTGGATTCCTCCGCTAGCACAGATACGCAGTATTTT.